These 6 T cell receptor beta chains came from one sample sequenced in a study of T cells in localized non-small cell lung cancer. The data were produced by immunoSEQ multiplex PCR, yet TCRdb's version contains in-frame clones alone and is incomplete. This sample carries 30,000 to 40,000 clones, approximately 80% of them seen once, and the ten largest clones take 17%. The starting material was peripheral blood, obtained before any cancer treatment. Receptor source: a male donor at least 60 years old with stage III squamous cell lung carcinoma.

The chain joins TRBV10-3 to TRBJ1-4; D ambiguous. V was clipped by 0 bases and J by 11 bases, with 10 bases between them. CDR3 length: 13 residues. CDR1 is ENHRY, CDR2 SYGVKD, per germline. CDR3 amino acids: CAISESQEAKLFF. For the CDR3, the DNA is TGTGCCATCAGTGAGTCGCAAGAGGCCAAACTGTTTTTT.

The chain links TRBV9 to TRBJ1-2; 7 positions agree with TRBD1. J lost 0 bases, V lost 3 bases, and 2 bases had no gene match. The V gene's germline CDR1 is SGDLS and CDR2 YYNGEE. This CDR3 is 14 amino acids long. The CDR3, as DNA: TGTGCCAGCAGCGCAGGGGGTTCTAACTATGGCTACACCTTC. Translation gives CASSAGGSNYGYTF.

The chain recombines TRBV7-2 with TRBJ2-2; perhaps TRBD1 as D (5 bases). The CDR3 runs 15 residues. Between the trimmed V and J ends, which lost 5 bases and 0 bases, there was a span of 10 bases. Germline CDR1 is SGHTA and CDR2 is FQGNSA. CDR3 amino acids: CASSLDIANTGELFF. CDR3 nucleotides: TGTGCCAGCAGCCTGGACATAGCGAACACCGGGGAGCTGTTTTTT.

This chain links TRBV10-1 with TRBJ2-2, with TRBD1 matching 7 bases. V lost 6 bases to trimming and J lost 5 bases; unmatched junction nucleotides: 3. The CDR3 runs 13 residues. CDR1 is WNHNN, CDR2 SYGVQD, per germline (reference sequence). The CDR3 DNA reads TGCGCCAGCAGGCTGACAGGGACCGGGGAGCTGTTTTTT. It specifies CASRLTGTGELFF.

The CDR3 sequence: CASSSISNEQFF. The CDR3 nucleotides read TGTGCCAGCAGCTCTATAAGTAATGAGCAGTTCTTC. The chain is built from TRBV7-3 and TRBJ2-1; no firm D call. V was clipped by 4 bases and J by 7 bases, with 8 bases between them. CDR1 SGHTA and CDR2 FQGTGA come from the germline V gene. The CDR3 is 12 amino acids.

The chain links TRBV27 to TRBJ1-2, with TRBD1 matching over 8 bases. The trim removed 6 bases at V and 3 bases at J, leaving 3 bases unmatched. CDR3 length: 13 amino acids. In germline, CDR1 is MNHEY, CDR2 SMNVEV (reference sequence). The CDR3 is CASRKQGDYGYTF. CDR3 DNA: TGTGCCAGCAGAAAACAGGGGGACTATGGCTACACCTTC.